The 23 T cell receptor beta chains below come from one sample, sequenced in a study of blood T cells in healthy people across ages (dated by TCRdb to 2014 to 2015). The method behind the library was 5' RACE. The instrument given in TCRdb is Illumina HiSeq 2500. A second about 7 to 11 cycle PCR used a sample-barcoded 5' primer and a J-beta primer mix. The raw public reads went through TCRdb reprocessing: fastp at Q25, MiXCR clone calling, in-frame beta chains kept. All rows with the same CDR3 protein become a single entry with the most common DNA and genes. The table for this sample lists some 1.1 million distinct CDR3 sequences; roughly two fifths of them were counted only once. Of the sample, roughly 13% is held by the ten largest clones. The sample comprised blood. Every receptor here comes from a man aged 18 to 29 in good health.

The genes are TRBV5-1 and TRBJ2-7; 7 nucleotides line up with TRBD1. This CDR3 spans 15 amino acids. V was clipped by 1 base and J by 0 bases; unmatched bases: 4. Germline CDR1 is SGHRS and CDR2 is YFSETQ. CDR3 DNA sequence: TGCGCCAGCAGCTTGACAGGGGCTAACTCCTACGAGCAGTACTTC. This translates into CASSLTGANSYEQYF.

The rearrangement joins TRBV20-1 to TRBJ2-3, with 9 bases identical to TRBD2. Trimming removed 6 bases from V and 1 base from J; junction bases left unmatched: 5. In germline, CDR1 is DFQATT, CDR2 SNEGSKA (reference sequence). The CDR3 is 14 amino acids. CDR3 DNA sequence: TGCAGTGCAGCCCGACTAGCGGGCACAGATACGCAGTATTTT. Translation gives CSAARLAGTDTQYF.

The CDR3 nucleotides read TGTGCCATCAAGGGGACGGATGAAAAACTGTTTTTT. Its protein product is CAIKGTDEKLFF. The V call is TRBV10-3, the J call TRBJ1-4; a possible D gene is TRBD1 (5 bases). Between the trimmed V and J ends, which lost 7 bases and 6 bases, there was a span of 9 bases. Germline CDR1 and CDR2: ENHRY and SYGVKD. The CDR3 loop spans 12 amino acids.

The chain joins TRBV12-3 or TRBV12-4 to TRBJ2-7; D is undetermined. This CDR3 comprises 12 residues. Trimming pared 6 bases from V and 3 bases from J, leaving 9 bases between. The CDR3 nucleotides are TGTGCCAGCAGGTTTGACAACTACGAGCAGTACTTC. Its protein product is CASRFDNYEQYF.

The gene calls are TRBV7-2 and TRBJ2-1; TRBD2 aligns across 9 bases. The germline CDR1 and CDR2 sequences are SGHTA and FQGNSA. The length of the CDR3 is 14 residues. The CDR3 loop is CATSGGGVGNEQFF. The CDR3 region has the DNA TGTGCTACTAGTGGCGGGGGGGTTGGAAATGAGCAGTTCTTC.

The CDR3 nucleotides are TGCGCCAGCAGCGCTCCGGGACAGGGAAACACTGAAGCTTTCTTT. Amino acid sequence: CASSAPGQGNTEAFF. The V and J genes are TRBV4-3 and TRBJ1-1; 9 nucleotides match TRBD1. The CDR3 has 15 residues. J lost 2 bases, V lost 5 bases, and 6 bases had no gene match. Germline V gene sequence: CDR1 LGHNA, CDR2 YSLEER.

This clonotype occurred a few times. CDR3 sequence: CSARDVSRETQYF. The CDR3 coding sequence is TGCAGTGCTAGAGATGTTAGTCGAGAGACCCAGTACTTC. The chain uses TRBV20-1 and TRBJ2-5; D remains ambiguous. This CDR3 spans 13 amino acids. Germline loops: CDR1 DFQATT, CDR2 SNEGSKA (reference sequence). V gave up 0 bases and J gave up 4 bases, with 9 bases separating them.

The chain employs TRBV20-1 and TRBJ1-6; 9 positions match TRBD1. Losses at the gene ends were 6 bases for V and 6 bases for J; bases not matched to a gene: 6. The CDR3 runs to 14 residues. The V gene's germline CDR1 is DFQATT and CDR2 SNEGSKA (reference sequence). The DNA for the CDR3 is TGCAGTGCGCGGACAGGGGACGCTAATTCACCCCTCCACTTT. It yields the protein CSARTGDANSPLHF.

This clonotype has just a few counts. The chain joins TRBV6-2 or TRBV6-3 to TRBJ2-1; TRBD2 matches 15 bases. This CDR3 has 16 residues. Germline CDR1 is MNHEY and CDR2 is SVGEGT. Losses at the gene ends were 5 bases for V and 5 bases for J; bases not matched to a gene: 4. The CDR3 coding sequence is TGTGCCAGCAGTCGGACTAGCGGGGGGGTAAACAATGAGCAGTTCTTC. Protein sequence: CASSRTSGGVNNEQFF.

The V gene is TRBV7-2, the J gene TRBJ1-5; 7 bases match TRBD1. CDR3 length: 15 residues. Germline CDR1 SGHTA, CDR2 FQGNSA. J was trimmed by 4 bases and V by 8 bases; bases with no gene match: 11. The CDR3 loop reads CASGSPGQQNQPQHF. In DNA, the CDR3 is TGTGCCAGCGGGTCTCCGGGACAGCAAAATCAGCCCCAGCATTTT.

In this sample, this clonotype turned up a few times. This chain joins TRBV5-1 and TRBJ2-5, with 8 bases matching TRBD2. V dropped 0 bases and J dropped 1; count of bases not matched to a gene: 8. Germline CDR1 is SGHRS and CDR2 is YFSETQ. The CDR3 contains 17 residues. This CDR3 is CASSLAIDTSGQETQYF. CDR3 in DNA: TGCGCCAGCAGCTTGGCCATAGATACTAGCGGCCAAGAGACCCAGTACTTC.

This clonotype has a single count. The chain joins TRBV28 to TRBJ2-2, with a possible D match to TRBD1 (5 bases). Trimming took 1 base from V and 4 from J, leaving 10 bases between them. This CDR3 contains 15 residues. Germline values: CDR1 MDHEN, CDR2 SYDVKM. The CDR3, as DNA: TGTGCCAGCAGTTTATTGGGGCTGACCACCGGGGAGCTGTTTTTT. This gives the protein CASSLLGLTTGELFF.

This clonotype was counted once. It may be a read error: a sequence one base away is much more abundant. V usage is TRBV4-2 and J usage is TRBJ2-1; D call uncertain. The CDR3 is 12 amino acids. From germline, CDR1 is LGHNA and CDR2 YNFKEQ. The CDR3 reads CAGSQELNEQFF. The DNA of the CDR3 is TGTGCCGGCAGCCAAGAATTGAATGAGCAGTTCTTC.

This clonotype was seen more than once but under ten times. This rearrangement joins TRBV4-1 to TRBJ1-2; D gene ambiguous. Trimming left V 5 bases short and J 4 bases short, with 5 bases between. This CDR3 has 11 amino acids. Germline V gene sequence: CDR1 MGHRA, CDR2 YSYEKL. CDR3 in DNA: TGCGCCAGCAGCGATATCTATGGCTACACCTTC. This translates into CASSDIYGYTF.

A few counts support this clonotype. V and J are TRBV5-1 and TRBJ2-3; D perhaps matches TRBD2 (5 bases). Germline V gene data show CDR1 as SGHRS and CDR2 as YFSETQ. This CDR3 is 12 amino acids long. Trimming left V 7 bases short and J 5 bases short, with 11 bases between. In DNA form, the CDR3 reads TGCGCCAGCGGACTTCGGAGAGATACGCAGTATTTT. Translation: CASGLRRDTQYF.

This clonotype has only a few counts. This rearrangement joins TRBV12-5 to TRBJ2-7; maybe TRBD1 (5 bases). This CDR3 has 14 residues. Germline V gene sequence: CDR1 LGHNT, CDR2 FRNRAP. V dropped 5 bases and J dropped 2 bases, with 13 bases sitting between them. The CDR3 DNA sequence: TGTGCTAGTGGTCTGGACACCCCCACCTACGAGCAGTACTTC. Translating it yields CASGLDTPTYEQYF. Supplemented by reference TRBV12-5 and TRBJ2-7, the full variable domain reads DARVTQTPRHKVTEMGQEVTMRCQPILGHNTVFWYRQTMMQGLELLAYFRNRAPLDDSGMPKDRFSAEMPDATLATLKIQPSEPRDSAVYFCASGLDTPTYEQYFGPGTRLTVT.

V usage is TRBV27 and J usage is TRBJ2-1; D not resolved. The germline V gene has CDR1 MNHEY and CDR2 SMNVEV (reference sequence). The germline V and J ends were trimmed by 0 bases and 7 bases, with 7 bases remaining between them. This CDR3 has 13 amino acids. CDR3 nucleotide sequence: TGTGCCAGCAGTTTATCATTCCGAAATGAGCAGTTCTTC. This translates into CASSLSFRNEQFF.

J is TRBJ2-4 and V is TRBV2; D gene uncertain. The J call may not be correct, given that the DNA end is closer to TRBJ2-7. Germline V gives CDR1 SNHLY, CDR2 FYNNEI. The CDR3 is 13 amino acids. The CDR3 loop is CASSAEASYEQYF. The CDR3 region has the DNA TGTGCCAGCAGCGCCGAAGCCTCCTACGAGCAGTACTTC.

At least ten counts were recorded for this clonotype. This chain uses TRBV5-1 with TRBJ2-5, with unresolved D. The V end lost 6 bases, the J end lost 1 base, and 4 bases lay between the germline ends. Germline CDR1 is SGHRS and CDR2 is YFSETQ. CDR3 length: 11 amino acids. The CDR3 protein is CASTSQETQYF. The CDR3 nucleotides read TGCGCCAGCACCTCCCAAGAGACCCAGTACTTC. The entire variable domain, with the rest obtained from reference TRBV5-1 and TRBJ2-5, is as follows: KAGVTQTPRYLIKTRGQQVTLSCSPISGHRSVSWYQQTPGQGLQFLFEYFSETQRNKGNFPGRFSGRQFSNSRSEMNVSTLELGDSALYLCASTSQETQYFGPGTRLLVL.

The table lists this clonotype with a few counts. The rearrangement uses TRBV28 and TRBJ1-2; D gene uncertain. Germline V CDR1 and CDR2: MDHEN, SYDVKM. This CDR3 spans 14 amino acids. The V end was cut by 10 bases, the J end by 7 bases, with 22 bases between. CDR3 in DNA: TGTGCCACGAGGGCCACGAACTTTCTTCGTGGCTACACCTTC. It translates to CATRATNFLRGYTF.

This clonotype was found many times. The chain couples TRBV20-1 to TRBJ2-3; D is uncertain. This CDR3 has 14 residues. Per the germline V gene, CDR1 is DFQATT and CDR2 is SNEGSKA (reference sequence). Trimming left V 3 bases short and J 0 bases short, with 10 bases between. The DNA for the CDR3 is TGCAGTGCTAGCCCGCCCACTAGCACAGATACGCAGTATTTT. Translation: CSASPPTSTDTQYF.

V gene TRBV20-1 combines with J gene TRBJ2-7; 9 bases match TRBD2. Per germline, CDR1 DFQATT and CDR2 SNEGSKA (reference sequence). This CDR3 comprises 15 residues. V shed 0 bases and J 4 bases; nucleotides not matched to a gene: 7. Here the CDR3 reads CSARDPSGGNYEQYF. The CDR3 region has the DNA TGCAGTGCTAGAGATCCGAGCGGGGGGAATTACGAGCAGTACTTC.

J is TRBJ2-5 and V is TRBV4-1; no definite D call. Germline V lookup: CDR1 MGHRA, CDR2 YSYEKL. The CDR3 sequence is 14 residues long. Trimming pared 1 base from V and 0 bases from J, leaving 6 bases between. DNA of the CDR3: TGCGCCAGCAGCCAAGTCAGATACCAAGAGACCCAGTACTTC. This translates into CASSQVRYQETQYF.